This T cell receptor (beta chain) is from a study of cytomegalovirus exposure and HLA in healthy donors. General observations from the study: In the analysis, some V segments, TRBV6-2 and TRBV6-3 included, were excluded as indistinguishable. Compared with the approximately 680-donor mean, an Asian-associated ancestry cluster reportedly had fewer N-insertions, according to a later analysis.

The study ran its PCR with 60 Vbeta and 13 Jbeta primers. The protocol was immunoSEQ multiplex PCR, while the TCRdb copy is restricted to in-frame clones and leaves out a portion. The sample lists some 130,000 clones, around 78% occurring once. V gave up 0 bases and J gave up 3 bases, with 7 bases separating them. This CDR3 spans 14 amino acids. In germline, CDR1 is SGHDT, CDR2 YYEEEE. Concerning this clone itself: The antigen is unknown.

The sequence was collected from a middle-aged man in good health and CMV-seronegative. The specimen was PBMCs. This rearrangement joins TRBV5-6 to TRBJ2-1, with D possibly being TRBD1 (6 bases). The CDR3 loop is CASSLGDNYNEQFF. The DNA of the CDR3 is TGTGCCAGCAGCTTGGGGGACAACTACAATGAGCAGTTCTTC.